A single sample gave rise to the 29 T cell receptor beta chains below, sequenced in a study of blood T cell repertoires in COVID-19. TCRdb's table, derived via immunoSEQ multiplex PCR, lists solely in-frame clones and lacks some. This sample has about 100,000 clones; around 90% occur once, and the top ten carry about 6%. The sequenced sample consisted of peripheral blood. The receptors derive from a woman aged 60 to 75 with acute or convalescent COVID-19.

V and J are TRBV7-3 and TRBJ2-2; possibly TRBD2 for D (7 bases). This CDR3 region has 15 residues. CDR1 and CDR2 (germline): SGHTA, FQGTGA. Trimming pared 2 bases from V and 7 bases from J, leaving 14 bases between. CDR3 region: CASSLGGGPVGELFF. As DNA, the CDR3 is TGTGCCAGCAGCTTAGGGGGGGGGCCCGTCGGGGAGCTGTTTTTT.

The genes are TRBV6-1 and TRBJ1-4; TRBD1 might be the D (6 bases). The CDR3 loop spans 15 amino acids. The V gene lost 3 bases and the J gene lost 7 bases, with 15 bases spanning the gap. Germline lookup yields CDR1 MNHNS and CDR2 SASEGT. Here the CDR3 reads CASSEGGGLGEKLFF. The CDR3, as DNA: TGTGCCAGCAGTGAGGGGGGGGGCTTAGGTGAAAAACTGTTTTTT.

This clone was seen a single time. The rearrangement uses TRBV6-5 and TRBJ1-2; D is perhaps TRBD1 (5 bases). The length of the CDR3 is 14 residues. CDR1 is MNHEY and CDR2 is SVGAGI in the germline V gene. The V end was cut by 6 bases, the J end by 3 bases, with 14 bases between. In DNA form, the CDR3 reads TGTGCCAGCAGGCCCCCCCGGGGGGACTATGGCTACACCTTC. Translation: CASRPPRGDYGYTF.

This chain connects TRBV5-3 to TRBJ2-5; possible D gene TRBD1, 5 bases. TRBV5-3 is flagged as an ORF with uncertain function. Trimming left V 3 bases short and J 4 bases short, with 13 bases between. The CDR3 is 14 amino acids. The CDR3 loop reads CARSSDSPGETQYF. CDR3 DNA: TGTGCCAGAAGCTCCGACAGCCCGGGAGAGACCCAGTACTTC.

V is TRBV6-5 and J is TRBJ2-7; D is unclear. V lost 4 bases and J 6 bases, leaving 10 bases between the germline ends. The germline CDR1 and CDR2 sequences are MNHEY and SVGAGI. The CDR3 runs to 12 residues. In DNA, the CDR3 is TGTGCCAGCAGTTCCGGTTTTGGCGAGCAGTACGTC. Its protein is CASSSGFGEQYV.

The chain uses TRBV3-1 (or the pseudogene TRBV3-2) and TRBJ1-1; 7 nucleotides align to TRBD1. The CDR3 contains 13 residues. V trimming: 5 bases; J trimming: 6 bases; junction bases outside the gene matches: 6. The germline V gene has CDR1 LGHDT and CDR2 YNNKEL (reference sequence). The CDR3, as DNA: TGTGCCAGCAGCGAACAGGGGCCCTCTGAAGCTTTCTTT. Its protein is CASSEQGPSEAFF.

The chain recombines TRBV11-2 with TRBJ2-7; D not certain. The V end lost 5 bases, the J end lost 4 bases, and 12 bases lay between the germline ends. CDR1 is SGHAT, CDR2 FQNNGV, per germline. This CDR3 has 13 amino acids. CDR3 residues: CASSLPVGYEQYF. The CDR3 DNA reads TGTGCCAGCAGCCTCCCGGTCGGGTACGAGCAGTACTTC.

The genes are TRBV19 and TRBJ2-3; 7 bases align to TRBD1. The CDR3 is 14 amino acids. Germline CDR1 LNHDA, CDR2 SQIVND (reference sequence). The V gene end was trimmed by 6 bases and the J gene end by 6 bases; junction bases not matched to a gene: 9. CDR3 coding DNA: TGTGCCAGTAGAAGGGGGCAGGGCCGTGATACGCAGTATTTT. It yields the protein CASRRGQGRDTQYF.

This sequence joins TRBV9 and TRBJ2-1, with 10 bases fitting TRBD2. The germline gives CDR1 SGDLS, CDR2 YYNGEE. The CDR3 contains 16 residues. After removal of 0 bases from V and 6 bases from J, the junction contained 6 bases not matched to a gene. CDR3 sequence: CASSVVSSGSFNEQFF. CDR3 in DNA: TGTGCCAGCAGCGTAGTATCTAGCGGGAGTTTCAATGAGCAGTTCTTC.

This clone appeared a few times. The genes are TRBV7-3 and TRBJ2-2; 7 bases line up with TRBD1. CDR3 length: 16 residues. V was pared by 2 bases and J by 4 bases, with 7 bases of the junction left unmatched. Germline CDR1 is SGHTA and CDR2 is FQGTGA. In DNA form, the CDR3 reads TGTGCCAGCAGCTTAGAGGGGGCGGTTCCCACCGGGGAGCTGTTTTTT. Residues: CASSLEGAVPTGELFF.

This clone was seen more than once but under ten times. CDR3 in amino acids: CASSEARGNEQYV. The CDR3 region has the DNA TGTGCCAGCAGTGAAGCCAGGGGCAACGAGCAGTACGTC. The V call is TRBV6-1, the J call TRBJ2-7; D possibly corresponds to TRBD1 (6 bases). The V end lost 0 bases, the J end lost 5 bases, and 8 bases lay between the germline ends. This CDR3 has 13 residues. Looked up from germline, CDR1 is MNHNS and CDR2 is SASEGT.

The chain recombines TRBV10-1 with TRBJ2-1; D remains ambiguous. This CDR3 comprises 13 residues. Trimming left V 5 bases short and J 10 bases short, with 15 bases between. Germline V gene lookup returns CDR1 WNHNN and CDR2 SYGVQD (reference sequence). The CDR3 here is CASSPLGRGEQFF. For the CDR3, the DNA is TGCGCCAGCAGTCCCCTCGGCCGAGGAGAGCAGTTCTTC.

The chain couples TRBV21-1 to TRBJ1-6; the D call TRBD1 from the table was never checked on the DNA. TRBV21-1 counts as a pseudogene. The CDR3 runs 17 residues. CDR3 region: CASSKKGAVEYNSPLHF. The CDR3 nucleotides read TGTGCCAGCAGCAAAAAGGGGGCGGTTGAATATAATTCACCCCTCCACTTT.

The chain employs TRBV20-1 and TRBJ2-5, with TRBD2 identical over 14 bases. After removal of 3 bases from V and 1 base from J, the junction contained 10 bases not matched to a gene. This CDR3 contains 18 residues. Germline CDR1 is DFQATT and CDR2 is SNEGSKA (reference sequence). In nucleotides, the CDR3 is TGCAGTGCTAGTGGCGGGACTAGCGGGAGCTGGCGCCAAGAGACCCAGTACTTC. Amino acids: CSASGGTSGSWRQETQYF.

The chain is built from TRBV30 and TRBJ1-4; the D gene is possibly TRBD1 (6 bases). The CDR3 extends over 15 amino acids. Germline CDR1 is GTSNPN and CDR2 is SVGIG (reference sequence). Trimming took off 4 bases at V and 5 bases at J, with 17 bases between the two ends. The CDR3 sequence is CAWKPPTGRNEKLFF. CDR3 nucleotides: TGTGCCTGGAAGCCTCCTACAGGGAGAAATGAAAAACTGTTTTTT.

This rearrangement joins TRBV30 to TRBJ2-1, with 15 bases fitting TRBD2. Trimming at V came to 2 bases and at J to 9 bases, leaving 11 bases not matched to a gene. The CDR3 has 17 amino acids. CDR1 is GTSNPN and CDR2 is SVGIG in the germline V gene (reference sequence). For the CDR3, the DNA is TGTGCCTGGAGTCCCAGCTGGACTAGCGGGAGGGTGGGTGAGCAGTTCTTC. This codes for CAWSPSWTSGRVGEQFF.

CDR3 nucleotide sequence: TGCGCCAGCAGCTTTGGCCAGCCGGGACAGGCTAATGAAAAACTGTTTTTT. Encoded protein: CASSFGQPGQANEKLFF. The chain employs TRBV5-1 and TRBJ1-4; 8 nucleotides agree with TRBD1. With 2 bases clipped from V and 3 bases from J, the junction kept 9 bases outside the gene matches. The germline V gene has CDR1 SGHRS and CDR2 YFSETQ. The CDR3 totals 17 residues.

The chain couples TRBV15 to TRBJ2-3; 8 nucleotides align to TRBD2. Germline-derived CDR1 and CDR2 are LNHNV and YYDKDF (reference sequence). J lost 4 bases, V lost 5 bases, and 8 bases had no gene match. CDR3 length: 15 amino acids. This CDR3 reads CATSFGLAGADTQYF. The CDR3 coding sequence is TGTGCCACCAGCTTCGGACTAGCTGGAGCAGATACGCAGTATTTT.

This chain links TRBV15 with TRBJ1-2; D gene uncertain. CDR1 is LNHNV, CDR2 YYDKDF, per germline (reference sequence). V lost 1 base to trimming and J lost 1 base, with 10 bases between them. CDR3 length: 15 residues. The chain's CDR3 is CATSRALLNNYGYTF. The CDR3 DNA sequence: TGTGCCACCAGCAGAGCACTACTCAATAACTATGGCTACACCTTC.

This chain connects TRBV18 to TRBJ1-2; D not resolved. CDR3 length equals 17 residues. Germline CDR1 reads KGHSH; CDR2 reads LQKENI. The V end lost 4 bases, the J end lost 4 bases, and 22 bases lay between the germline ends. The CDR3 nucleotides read TGTGCCAGCTCACTTACTGGAGCGGGAACGGAAGGCTATGGCTACACCTTC. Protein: CASSLTGAGTEGYGYTF.

CDR3 coding DNA: TGTGCCAGTAACCCTACGGGGGGGCCCAGGACGCAGTATTTT. This codes for CASNPTGGPRTQYF. J is TRBJ2-3 and V is TRBV19; the match to TRBD2 covers 8 bases. This CDR3 contains 14 residues. Per germline, CDR1 LNHDA and CDR2 SQIVND (reference sequence). V lost 7 bases and J lost 9; bases outside the gene matches: 12.

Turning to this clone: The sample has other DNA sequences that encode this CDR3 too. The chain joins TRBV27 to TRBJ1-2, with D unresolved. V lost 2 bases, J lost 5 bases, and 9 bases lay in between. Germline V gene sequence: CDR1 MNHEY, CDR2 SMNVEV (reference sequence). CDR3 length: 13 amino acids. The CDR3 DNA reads TGTGCCAGCAGTTTAACGGAGAATTATGGCTACACCTTC. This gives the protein CASSLTENYGYTF.

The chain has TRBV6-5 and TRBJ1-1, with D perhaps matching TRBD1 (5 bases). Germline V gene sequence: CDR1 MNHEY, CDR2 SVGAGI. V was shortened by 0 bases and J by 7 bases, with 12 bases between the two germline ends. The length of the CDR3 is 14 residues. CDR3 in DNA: TGTGCCAGCAGTTACTCGGAGCAGGGTCTTGAAGCTTTCTTT. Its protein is CASSYSEQGLEAFF.

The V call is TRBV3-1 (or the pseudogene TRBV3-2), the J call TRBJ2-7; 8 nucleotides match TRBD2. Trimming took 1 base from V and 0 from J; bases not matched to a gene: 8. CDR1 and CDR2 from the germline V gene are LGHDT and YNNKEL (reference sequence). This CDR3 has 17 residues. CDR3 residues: CASSQVNGRVFSYEQYV. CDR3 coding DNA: TGTGCCAGCAGCCAAGTGAACGGGAGGGTTTTCTCCTACGAGCAGTACGTC.

CDR3 in DNA: TGTGCCAGCAGCGCGATAGCGGGAGCCACAGATACGCAGTATTTT. This translates into CASSAIAGATDTQYF. The rearrangement joins TRBV9 to TRBJ2-3, with 9 bases identical to TRBD2. V trimming: 3 bases; J trimming: 2 bases; junction bases outside the gene matches: 4. Looked up from germline, CDR1 is SGDLS and CDR2 is YYNGEE. The CDR3 spans 15 residues. The full variable domain, completed using reference TRBV9 and TRBJ2-3, is DSGVTQTPKHLITATGQRVTLRCSPRSGDLSVYWYQQSLDQGLQFLIQYYNGEERAKGNILERFSAQQFPDLHSELNLSSLELGDSALYFCASSAIAGATDTQYFGPGTRLTVL.

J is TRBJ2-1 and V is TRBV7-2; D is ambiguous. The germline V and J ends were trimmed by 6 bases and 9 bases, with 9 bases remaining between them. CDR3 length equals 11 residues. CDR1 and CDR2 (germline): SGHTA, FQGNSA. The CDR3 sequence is CASRLQLEQFF. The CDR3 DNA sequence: TGTGCCAGCAGACTACAACTTGAGCAGTTCTTC.

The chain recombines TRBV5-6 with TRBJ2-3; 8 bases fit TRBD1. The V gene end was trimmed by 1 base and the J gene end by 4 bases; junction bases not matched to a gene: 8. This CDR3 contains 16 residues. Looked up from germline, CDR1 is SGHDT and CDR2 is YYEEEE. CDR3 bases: TGTGCCAGCAGCTTGCAAGGACAGGGAGTTGCAGATACGCAGTATTTT. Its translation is CASSLQGQGVADTQYF.

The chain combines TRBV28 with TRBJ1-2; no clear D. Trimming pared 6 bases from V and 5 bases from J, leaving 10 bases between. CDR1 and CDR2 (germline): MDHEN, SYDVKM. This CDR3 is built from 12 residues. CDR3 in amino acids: CASRPQQYGYTF. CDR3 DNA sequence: TGTGCCAGCAGACCACAGCAATATGGCTACACCTTC.

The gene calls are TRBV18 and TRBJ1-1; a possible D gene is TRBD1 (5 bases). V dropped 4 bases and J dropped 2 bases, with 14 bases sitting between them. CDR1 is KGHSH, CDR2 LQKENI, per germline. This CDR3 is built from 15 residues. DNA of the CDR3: TGTGCCAGCTCACGGGGGGGAACACTAAACACTGAAGCTTTCTTT. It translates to CASSRGGTLNTEAFF.